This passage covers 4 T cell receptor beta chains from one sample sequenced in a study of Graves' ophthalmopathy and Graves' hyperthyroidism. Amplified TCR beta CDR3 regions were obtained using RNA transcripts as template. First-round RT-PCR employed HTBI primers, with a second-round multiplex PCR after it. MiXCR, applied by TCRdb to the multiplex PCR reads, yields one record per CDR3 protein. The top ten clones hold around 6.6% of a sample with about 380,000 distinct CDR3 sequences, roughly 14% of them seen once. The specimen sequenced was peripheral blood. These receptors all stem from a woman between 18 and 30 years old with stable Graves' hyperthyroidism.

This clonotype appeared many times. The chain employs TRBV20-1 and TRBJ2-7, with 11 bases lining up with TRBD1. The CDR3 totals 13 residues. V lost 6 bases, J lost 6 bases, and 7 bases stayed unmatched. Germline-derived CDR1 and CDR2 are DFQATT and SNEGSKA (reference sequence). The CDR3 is CSASRDRGGEQYF. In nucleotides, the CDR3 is TGCAGTGCCAGCCGGGACAGGGGGGGCGAGCAGTACTTC.

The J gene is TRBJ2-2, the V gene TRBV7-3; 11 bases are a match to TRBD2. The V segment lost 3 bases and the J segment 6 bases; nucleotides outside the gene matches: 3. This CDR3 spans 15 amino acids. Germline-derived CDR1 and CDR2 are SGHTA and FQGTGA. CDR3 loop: CASSFSGGASGELFF. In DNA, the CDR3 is TGTGCCAGCAGCTTTAGCGGGGGGGCCTCCGGGGAGCTGTTTTTT.

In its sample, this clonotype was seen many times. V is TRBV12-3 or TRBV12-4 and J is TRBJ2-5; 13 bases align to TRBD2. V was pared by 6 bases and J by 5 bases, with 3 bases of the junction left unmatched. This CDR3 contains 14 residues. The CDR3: CASSQTSGGETQYF. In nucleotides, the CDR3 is TGTGCCAGCAGCCAGACTAGCGGGGGGGAGACCCAGTACTTC.

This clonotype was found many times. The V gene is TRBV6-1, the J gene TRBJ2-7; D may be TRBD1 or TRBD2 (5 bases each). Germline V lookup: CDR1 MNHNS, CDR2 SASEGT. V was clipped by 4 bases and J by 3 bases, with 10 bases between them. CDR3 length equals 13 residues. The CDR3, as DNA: TGTGCCAGCAGTGTGCGAGGGGTCTACGAGCAGTACTTC. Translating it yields CASSVRGVYEQYF.